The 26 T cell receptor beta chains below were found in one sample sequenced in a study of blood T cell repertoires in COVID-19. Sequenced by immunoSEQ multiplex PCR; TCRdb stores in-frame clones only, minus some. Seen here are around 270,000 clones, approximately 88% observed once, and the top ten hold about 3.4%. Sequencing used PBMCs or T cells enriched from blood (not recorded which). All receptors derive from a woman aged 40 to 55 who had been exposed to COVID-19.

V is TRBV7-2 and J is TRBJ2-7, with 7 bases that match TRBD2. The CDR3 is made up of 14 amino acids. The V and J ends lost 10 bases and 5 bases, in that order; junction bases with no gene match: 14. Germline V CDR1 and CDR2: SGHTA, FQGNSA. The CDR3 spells CATSWEGLSDEQYF. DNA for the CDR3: TGTGCCACCTCGTGGGAGGGGCTCTCGGACGAGCAGTACTTC.

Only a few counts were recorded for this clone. CDR3 amino acids: CASSPPYTDTQYF. The CDR3 DNA sequence: TGTGCCAGCAGCCCCCCCTACACAGATACGCAGTATTTT. This chain joins TRBV6-2 or TRBV6-3 and TRBJ2-3, with no clear D. Trimming left V 6 bases short and J 2 bases short, with 9 bases between. The CDR3 runs 13 residues. Per germline, CDR1 MNHEY and CDR2 SVGEGT.

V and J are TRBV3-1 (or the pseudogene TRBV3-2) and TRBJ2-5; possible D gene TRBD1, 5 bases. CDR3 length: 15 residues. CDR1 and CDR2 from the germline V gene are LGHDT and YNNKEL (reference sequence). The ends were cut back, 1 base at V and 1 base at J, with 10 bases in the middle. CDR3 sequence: CASSQVGRGQETQYF. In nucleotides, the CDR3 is TGTGCCAGCAGCCAAGTTGGAAGGGGCCAAGAGACCCAGTACTTC.

This chain's CDR3 is CASSLGGVSTEAFF. The CDR3, as DNA: TGCGCCAGCAGCTTGGGCGGGGTGAGCACTGAAGCTTTCTTT. The rearrangement uses TRBV4-3 and TRBJ1-1; D unresolved. The V gene's germline CDR1 is LGHNA and CDR2 YSLEER. The V end was cut by 5 bases, the J end by 4 bases, with 14 bases between. The length of the CDR3 is 14 residues.

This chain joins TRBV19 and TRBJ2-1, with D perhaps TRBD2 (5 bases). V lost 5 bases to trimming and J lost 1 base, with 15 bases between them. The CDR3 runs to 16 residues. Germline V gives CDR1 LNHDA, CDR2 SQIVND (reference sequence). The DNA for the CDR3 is TGTGCCAGTAGTCGTAGCGCCACTACTTCCTACAATGAGCAGTTCTTC. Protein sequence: CASSRSATTSYNEQFF.

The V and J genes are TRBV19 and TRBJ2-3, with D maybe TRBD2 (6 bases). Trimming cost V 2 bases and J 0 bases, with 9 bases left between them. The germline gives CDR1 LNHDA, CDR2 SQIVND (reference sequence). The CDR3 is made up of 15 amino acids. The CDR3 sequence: CASSIPGTSTDTQYF. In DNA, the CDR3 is TGTGCCAGTAGTATACCCGGGACTAGCACAGATACGCAGTATTTT.

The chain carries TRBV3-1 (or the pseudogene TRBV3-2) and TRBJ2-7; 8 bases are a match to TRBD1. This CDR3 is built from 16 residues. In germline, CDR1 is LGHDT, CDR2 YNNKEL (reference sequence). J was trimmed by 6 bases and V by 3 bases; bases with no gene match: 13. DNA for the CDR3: TGTGCCAGCAGCCAGGGGGACAGGCCCCTTGCAGGCGAGCAGTACTTC. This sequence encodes CASSQGDRPLAGEQYF.

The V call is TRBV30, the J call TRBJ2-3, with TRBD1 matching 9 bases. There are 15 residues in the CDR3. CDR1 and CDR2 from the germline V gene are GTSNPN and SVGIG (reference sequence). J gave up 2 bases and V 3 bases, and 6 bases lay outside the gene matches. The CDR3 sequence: CAWSPGTGYTDTQYF. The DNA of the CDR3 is TGTGCCTGGAGCCCCGGGACAGGGTACACAGATACGCAGTATTTT.

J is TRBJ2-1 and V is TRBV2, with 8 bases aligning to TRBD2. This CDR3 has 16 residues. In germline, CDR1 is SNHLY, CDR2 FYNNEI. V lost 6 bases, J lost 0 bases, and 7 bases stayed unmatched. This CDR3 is CASRPERGSSYNEQFF. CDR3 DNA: TGTGCCAGCAGGCCAGAGCGGGGGAGCTCCTACAATGAGCAGTTCTTC.

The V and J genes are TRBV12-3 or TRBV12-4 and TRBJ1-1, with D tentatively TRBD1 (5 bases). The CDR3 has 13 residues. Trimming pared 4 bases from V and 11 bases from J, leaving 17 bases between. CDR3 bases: TGTGCCAGCAGTTCCTATCTCCGGGGGGTGGCTTTCTTT. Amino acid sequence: CASSSYLRGVAFF.

The CDR3 sequence is CASKRDTEAFF. CDR3 bases: TGTGCCAGCAAGAGGGACACTGAAGCTTTCTTT. The gene calls are TRBV6-5 and TRBJ1-1; D not certain. Trimming left V 7 bases short and J 3 bases short, with 6 bases between. The CDR3 is 11 amino acids. CDR1 is MNHEY, CDR2 SVGAGI, per germline.

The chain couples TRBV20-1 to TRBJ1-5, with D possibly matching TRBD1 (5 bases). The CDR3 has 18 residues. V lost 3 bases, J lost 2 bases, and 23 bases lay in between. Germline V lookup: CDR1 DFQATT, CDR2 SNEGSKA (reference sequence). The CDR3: CSASRLWQGLFGNQPQHF. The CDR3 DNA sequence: TGCAGTGCTAGTCGCCTCTGGCAGGGCTTGTTTGGCAATCAGCCCCAGCATTTT.

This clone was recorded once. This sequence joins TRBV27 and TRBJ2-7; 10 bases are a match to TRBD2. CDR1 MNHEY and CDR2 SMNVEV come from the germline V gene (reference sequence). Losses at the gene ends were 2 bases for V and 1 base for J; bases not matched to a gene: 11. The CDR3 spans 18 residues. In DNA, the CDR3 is TGTGCCAGCAGTTTAAAGGGTAGCGGGGGGTCTTCGTCCTACGAGCAGTACTTC. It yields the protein CASSLKGSGGSSSYEQYF.

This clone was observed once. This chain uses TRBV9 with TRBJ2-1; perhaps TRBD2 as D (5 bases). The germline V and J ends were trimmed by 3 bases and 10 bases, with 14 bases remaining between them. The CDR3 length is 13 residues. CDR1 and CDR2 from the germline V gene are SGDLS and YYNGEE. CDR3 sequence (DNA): TGTGCCAGCAGCGGGACTGACGTTCAGGAGCAGTTCTTC. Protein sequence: CASSGTDVQEQFF.

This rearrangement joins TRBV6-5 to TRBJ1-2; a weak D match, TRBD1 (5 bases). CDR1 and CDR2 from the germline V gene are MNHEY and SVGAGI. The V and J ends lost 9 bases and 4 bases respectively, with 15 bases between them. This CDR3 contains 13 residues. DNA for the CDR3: TGTGCCAGTAAACTGTCAGACAGCTATGGCTACACCTTC. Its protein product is CASKLSDSYGYTF.

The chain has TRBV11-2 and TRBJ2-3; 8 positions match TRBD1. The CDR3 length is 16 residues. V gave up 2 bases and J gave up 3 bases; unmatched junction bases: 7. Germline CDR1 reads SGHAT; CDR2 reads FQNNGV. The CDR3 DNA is TGTGCCAGCAGCTTACAGGGGGCGCGTGTTACAGATACGCAGTATTTT. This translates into CASSLQGARVTDTQYF.

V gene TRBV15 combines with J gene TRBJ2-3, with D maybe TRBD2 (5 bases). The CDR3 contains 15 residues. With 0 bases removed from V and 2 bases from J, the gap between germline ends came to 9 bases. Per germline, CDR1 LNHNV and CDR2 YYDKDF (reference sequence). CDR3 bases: TGTGCCACCAGCAGAGATAAGCGGTACACAGATACGCAGTATTTT. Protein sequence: CATSRDKRYTDTQYF.

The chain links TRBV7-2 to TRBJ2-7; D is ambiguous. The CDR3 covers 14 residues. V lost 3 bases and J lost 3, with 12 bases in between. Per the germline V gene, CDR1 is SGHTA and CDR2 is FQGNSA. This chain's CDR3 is CASSFVPKLYEQYF. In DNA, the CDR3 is TGTGCCAGCAGCTTTGTACCGAAACTCTACGAGCAGTACTTC.

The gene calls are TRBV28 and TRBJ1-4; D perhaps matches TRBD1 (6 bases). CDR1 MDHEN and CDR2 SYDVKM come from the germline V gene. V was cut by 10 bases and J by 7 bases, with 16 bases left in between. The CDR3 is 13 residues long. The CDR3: CATCMGASEKLFF. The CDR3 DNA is TGTGCCACCTGCATGGGGGCGAGTGAAAAACTGTTTTTT.

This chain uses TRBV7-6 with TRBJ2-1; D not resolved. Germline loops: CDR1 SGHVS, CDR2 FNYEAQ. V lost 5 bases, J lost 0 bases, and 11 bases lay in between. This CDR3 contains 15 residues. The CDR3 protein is CASSLLLSSYNEQFF. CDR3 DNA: TGTGCCAGCAGCCTGCTACTGAGCTCCTACAATGAGCAGTTCTTC.

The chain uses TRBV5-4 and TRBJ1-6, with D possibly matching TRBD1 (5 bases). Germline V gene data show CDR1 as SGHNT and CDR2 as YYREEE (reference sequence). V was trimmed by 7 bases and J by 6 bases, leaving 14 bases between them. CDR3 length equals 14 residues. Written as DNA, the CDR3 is TGTGCCAGCGGGCTTGACAGTCTTAATTCACCCCTCCACTTT. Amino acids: CASGLDSLNSPLHF. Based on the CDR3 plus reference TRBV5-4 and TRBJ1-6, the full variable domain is ETGVTQSPTHLIKTRGQQVTLRCSSQSGHNTVSWYQQALGQGPQFIFQYYREEENGRGNFPPRFSGLQFPNYSSELNVNALELDDSALYLCASGLDSLNSPLHFGNGTRLTVT.

The CDR3 here is CASSAGQALYGYTF. CDR3 DNA: TGTGCCAGCTCAGCCGGACAGGCCCTCTATGGCTACACCTTC. This rearrangement joins TRBV18 to TRBJ1-2; TRBD1 matches at 7 bases. V gave up 5 bases and J gave up 4 bases; unmatched junction bases: 7. This CDR3 is 14 amino acids long. The V gene's germline CDR1 is KGHSH and CDR2 LQKENI.

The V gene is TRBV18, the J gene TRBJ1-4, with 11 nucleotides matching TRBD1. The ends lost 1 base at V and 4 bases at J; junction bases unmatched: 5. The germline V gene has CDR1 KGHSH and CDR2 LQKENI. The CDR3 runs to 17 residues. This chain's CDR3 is CASSPRRDRGVNEKLFF. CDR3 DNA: TGTGCCAGCTCACCACGCCGGGACAGGGGGGTTAATGAAAAACTGTTTTTT.

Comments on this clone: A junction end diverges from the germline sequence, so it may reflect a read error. CDR3 sequence (DNA): TGTGCCAGCAGCTCGGAGGGACAGGCTAGGGGAAACTATGGCTACACCTTC. As protein: CASSSEGQARGNYGYTF. The V and J genes are TRBV5-1 and TRBJ1-2; 8 bases fit TRBD1. Germline values: CDR1 SGHRS, CDR2 YFSETQ. This CDR3 has 17 residues.

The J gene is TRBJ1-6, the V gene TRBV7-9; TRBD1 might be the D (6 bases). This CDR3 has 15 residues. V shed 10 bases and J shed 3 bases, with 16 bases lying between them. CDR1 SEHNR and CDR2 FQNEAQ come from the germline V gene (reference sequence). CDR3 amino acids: CAIDPPGHYNSPLHF. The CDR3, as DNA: TGTGCCATCGACCCCCCGGGACACTATAATTCACCCCTCCACTTT.

CDR3 DNA sequence: TGTGCCAGCAGTCTCGGGGGGGGACCCTACGAGCAGTACTTC. Protein product: CASSLGGGPYEQYF. This rearrangement joins TRBV27 to TRBJ2-7, with 8 bases aligning to TRBD2. J gave up 2 bases and V 5 bases, and 5 bases lay outside the gene matches. CDR1 and CDR2 (germline): MNHEY, SMNVEV (reference sequence). The CDR3 has 14 amino acids.